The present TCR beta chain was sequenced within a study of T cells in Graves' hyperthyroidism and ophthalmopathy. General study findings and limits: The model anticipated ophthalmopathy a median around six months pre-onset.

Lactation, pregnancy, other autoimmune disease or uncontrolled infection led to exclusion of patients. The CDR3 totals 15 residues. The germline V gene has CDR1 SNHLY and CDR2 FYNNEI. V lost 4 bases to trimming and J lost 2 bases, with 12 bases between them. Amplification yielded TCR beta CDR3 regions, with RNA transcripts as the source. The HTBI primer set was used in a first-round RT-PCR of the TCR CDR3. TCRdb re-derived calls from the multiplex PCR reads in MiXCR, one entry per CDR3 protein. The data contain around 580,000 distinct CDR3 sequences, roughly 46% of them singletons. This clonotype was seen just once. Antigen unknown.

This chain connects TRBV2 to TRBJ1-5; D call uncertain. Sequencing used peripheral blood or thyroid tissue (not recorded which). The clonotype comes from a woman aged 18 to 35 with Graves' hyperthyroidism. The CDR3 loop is CASSAREAGNQPQHF. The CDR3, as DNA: TGTGCCAGCAGTGCTAGAGAGGCAGGCAATCAGCCCCAGCATTTT.